This T cell receptor beta chain was captured by sequencing in a study of CDR3 diversity in severe acne. This clonotype was detected a few times. Just one base apart from a much larger clone, this may be a read error. The CDR3 is 13 residues long. The germline V gene encodes CDR1 ENHRY and CDR2 SYGVKD. TCRdb re-analysed the PCR reads in MiXCR, keeping a single row per CDR3 protein. The repertoire includes approximately 97,000 distinct CDR3 sequences, roughly half of them detected once, and over 10% sits in the top ten. Sequencing used blood. The chain recombines TRBV10-3 with TRBJ1-1; perhaps TRBD1 as D (6 bases). The receptor's source is a male donor with acne. The CDR3 loop reads CAIGSGHRTEASF. CDR3 coding DNA: TGTGCCATCGGGTCGGGACACCGCACTGAAGCTTCCTTT.